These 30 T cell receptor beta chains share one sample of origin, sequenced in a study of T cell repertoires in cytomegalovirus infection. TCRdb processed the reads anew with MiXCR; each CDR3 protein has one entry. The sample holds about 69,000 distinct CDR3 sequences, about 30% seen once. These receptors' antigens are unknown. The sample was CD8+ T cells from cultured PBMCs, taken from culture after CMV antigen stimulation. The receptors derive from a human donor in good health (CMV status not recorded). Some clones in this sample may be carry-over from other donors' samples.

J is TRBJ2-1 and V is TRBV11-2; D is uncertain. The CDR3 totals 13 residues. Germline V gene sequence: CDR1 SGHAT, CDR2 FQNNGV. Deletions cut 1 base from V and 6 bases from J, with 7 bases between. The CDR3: CASSLVLSNEQFF. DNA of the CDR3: TGTGCCAGCAGCTTAGTCCTTTCCAATGAGCAGTTCTTC.

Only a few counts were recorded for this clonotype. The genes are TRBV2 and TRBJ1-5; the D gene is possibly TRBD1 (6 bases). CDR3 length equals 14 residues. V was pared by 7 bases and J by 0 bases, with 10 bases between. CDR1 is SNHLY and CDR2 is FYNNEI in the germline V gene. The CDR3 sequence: CASMGADSNQPQHF. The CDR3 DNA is TGTGCCAGCATGGGGGCAGATAGCAATCAGCCCCAGCATTTT.

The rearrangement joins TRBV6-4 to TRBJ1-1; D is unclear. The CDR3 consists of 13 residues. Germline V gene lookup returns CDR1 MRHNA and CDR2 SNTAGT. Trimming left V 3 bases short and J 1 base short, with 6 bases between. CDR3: CASSETSNTEAFF. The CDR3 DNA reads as TGTGCCAGCAGTGAGACTTCGAACACTGAAGCTTTCTTT.

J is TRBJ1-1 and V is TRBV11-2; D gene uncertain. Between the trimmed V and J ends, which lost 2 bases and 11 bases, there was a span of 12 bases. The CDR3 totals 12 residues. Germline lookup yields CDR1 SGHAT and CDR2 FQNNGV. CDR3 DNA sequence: TGTGCCAGCAGCTTACCGCGGTTTGGGGCTTTCTTT. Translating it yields CASSLPRFGAFF.

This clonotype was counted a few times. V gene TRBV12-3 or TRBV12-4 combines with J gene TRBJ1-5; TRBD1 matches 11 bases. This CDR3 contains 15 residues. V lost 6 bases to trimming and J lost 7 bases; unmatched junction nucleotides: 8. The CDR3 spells CASRTGTGGGQPQHF. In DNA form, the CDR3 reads TGTGCCAGCAGGACCGGGACAGGGGGTGGACAGCCCCAGCATTTT.

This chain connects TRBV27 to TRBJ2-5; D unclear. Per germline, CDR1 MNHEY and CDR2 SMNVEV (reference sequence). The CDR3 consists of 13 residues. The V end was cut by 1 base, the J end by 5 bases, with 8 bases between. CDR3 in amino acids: CASSLYLGETQYF. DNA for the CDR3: TGTGCCAGCAGTTTATATTTGGGGGAGACCCAGTACTTC.

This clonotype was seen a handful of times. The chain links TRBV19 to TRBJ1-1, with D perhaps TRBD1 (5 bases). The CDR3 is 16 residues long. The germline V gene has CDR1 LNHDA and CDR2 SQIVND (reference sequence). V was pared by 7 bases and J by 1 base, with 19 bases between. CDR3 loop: CASKWTHKIENTEAFF. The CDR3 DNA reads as TGTGCCAGTAAATGGACACATAAGATCGAGAACACTGAAGCTTTCTTT.

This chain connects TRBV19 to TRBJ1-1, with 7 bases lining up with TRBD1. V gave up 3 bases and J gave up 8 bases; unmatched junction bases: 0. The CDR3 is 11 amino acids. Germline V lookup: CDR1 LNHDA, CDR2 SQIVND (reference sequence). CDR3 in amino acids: CASSMTGEAFF. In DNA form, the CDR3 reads TGTGCCAGTAGTATGACAGGGGAAGCTTTCTTT.

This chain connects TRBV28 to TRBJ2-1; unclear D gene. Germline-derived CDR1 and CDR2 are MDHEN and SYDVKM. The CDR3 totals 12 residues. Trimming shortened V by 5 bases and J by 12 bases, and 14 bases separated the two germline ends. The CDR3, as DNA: TGTGCCAGCAGTCACGGCTCCCCGGGGCAGTTCTTC. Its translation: CASSHGSPGQFF.

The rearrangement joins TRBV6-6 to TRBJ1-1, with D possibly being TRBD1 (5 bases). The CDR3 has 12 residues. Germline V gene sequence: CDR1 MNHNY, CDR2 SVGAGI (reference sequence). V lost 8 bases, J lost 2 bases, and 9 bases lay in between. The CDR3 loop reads CASWGGNTEAFF. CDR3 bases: TGTGCCAGCTGGGGGGGTAACACTGAAGCTTTCTTT.

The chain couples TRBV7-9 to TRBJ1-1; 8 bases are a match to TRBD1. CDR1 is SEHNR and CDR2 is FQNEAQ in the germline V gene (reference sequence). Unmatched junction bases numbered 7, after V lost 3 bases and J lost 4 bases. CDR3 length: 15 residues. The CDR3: CASSFSGGVGTEAFF. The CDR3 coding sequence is TGTGCCAGCAGCTTCTCAGGGGGCGTCGGCACTGAAGCTTTCTTT.

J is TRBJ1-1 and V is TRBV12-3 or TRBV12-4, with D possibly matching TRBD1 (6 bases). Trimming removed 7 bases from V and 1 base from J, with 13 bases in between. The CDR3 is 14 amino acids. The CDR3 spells CASKHRASNTEAFF. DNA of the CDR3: TGTGCCAGCAAACACAGGGCCTCGAACACTGAAGCTTTCTTT.

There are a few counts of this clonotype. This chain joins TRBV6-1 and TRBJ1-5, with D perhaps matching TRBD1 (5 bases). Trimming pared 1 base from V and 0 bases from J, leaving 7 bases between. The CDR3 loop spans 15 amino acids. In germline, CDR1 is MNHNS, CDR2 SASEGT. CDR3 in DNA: TGTGCCAGCAGTGAAGTAGGGGTTAGCAATCAGCCCCAGCATTTT. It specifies CASSEVGVSNQPQHF.

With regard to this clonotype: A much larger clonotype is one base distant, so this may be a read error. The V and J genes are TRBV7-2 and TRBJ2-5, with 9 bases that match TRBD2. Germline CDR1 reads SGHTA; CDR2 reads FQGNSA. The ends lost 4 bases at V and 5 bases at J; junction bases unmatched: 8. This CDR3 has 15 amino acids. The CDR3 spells CASSYTGGGGETQYF. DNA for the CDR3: TGTGCCAGCAGCTATACTGGCGGGGGGGGCGAGACCCAGTACTTC.

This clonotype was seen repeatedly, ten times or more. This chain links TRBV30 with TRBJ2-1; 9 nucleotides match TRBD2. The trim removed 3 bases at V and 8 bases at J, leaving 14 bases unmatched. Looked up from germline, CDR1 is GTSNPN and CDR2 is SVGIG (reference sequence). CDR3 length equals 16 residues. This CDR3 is CAWSPRGLAPTDEQFF. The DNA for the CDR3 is TGTGCCTGGAGCCCCAGGGGACTAGCCCCCACAGATGAGCAGTTCTTC. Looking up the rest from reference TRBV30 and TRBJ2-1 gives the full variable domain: SQTIHQWPATLVQPVGSPLSLECTVEGTSNPNLYWYRQAAGRGLQLLFYSVGIGQISSEVPQNLSASRPQDRQFILSSKKLLLSDSGFYLCAWSPRGLAPTDEQFFGPGTRLTVL.

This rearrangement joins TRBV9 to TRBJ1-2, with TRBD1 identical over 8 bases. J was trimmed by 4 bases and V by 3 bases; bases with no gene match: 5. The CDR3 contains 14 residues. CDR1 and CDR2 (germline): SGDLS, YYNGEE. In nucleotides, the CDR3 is TGTGCCAGCAGCGGAACAGGGGGACTCTATGGCTACACCTTC. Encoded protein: CASSGTGGLYGYTF. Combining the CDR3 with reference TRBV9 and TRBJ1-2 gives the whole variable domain DSGVTQTPKHLITATGQRVTLRCSPRSGDLSVYWYQQSLDQGLQFLIQYYNGEERAKGNILERFSAQQFPDLHSELNLSSLELGDSALYFCASSGTGGLYGYTFGSGTRLTVV.

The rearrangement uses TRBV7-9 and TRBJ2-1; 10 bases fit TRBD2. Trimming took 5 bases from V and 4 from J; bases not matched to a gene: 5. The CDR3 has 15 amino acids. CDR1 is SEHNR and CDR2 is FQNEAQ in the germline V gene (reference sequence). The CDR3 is CASSTTSGNYNEQFF. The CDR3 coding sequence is TGTGCCAGCAGCACCACTAGCGGGAATTACAATGAGCAGTTCTTC.

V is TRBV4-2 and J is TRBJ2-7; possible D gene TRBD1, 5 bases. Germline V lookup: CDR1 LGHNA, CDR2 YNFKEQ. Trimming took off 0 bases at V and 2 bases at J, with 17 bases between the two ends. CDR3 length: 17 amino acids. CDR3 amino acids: CASSQDEPGITTYEQYF. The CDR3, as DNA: TGTGCCAGCAGCCAAGATGAACCAGGGATTACGACCTACGAGCAGTACTTC.

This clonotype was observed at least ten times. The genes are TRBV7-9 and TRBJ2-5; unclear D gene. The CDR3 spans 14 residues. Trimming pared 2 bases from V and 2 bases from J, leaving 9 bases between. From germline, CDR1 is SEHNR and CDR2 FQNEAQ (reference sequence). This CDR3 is CASSLPGRQETQYF. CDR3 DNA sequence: TGTGCCAGCAGCTTACCGGGTCGGCAAGAGACCCAGTACTTC.

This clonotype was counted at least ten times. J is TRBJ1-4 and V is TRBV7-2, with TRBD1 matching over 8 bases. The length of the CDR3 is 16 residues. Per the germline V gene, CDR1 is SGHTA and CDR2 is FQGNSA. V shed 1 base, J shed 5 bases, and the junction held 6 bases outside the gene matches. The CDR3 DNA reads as TGTGCCAGCAGCTTAGACCCCGGGGACAGGAATGAAAAACTGTTTTTT. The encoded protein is CASSLDPGDRNEKLFF.

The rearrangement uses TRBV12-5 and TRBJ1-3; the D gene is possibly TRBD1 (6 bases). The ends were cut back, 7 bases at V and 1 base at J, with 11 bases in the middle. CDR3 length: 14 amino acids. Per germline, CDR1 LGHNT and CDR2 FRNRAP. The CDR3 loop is CASAQQGSGNTIYF. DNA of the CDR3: TGTGCTAGTGCTCAACAGGGTTCTGGAAACACCATATATTTT. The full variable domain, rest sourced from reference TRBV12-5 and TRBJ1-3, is DARVTQTPRHKVTEMGQEVTMRCQPILGHNTVFWYRQTMMQGLELLAYFRNRAPLDDSGMPKDRFSAEMPDATLATLKIQPSEPRDSAVYFCASAQQGSGNTIYFGEGSWLTVV.

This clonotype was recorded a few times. The DNA for the CDR3 is TGTGCCTGGAGCGGGGACAACTCCTACGAGCAGTACTTC. Its translation: CAWSGDNSYEQYF. V usage is TRBV30 and J usage is TRBJ2-7; D possibly corresponds to TRBD1 (6 bases). This CDR3 is built from 13 residues. Germline CDR1 and CDR2: GTSNPN and SVGIG (reference sequence). The V end was cut by 3 bases, the J end by 0 bases, with 9 bases between.

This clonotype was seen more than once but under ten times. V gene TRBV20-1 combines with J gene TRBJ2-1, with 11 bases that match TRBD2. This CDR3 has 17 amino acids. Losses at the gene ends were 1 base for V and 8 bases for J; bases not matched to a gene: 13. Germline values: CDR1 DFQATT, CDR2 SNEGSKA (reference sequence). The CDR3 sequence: CSARVALAGGRGDEQFF. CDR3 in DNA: TGCAGTGCTAGAGTAGCCTTAGCGGGGGGGCGCGGAGATGAGCAGTTCTTC.

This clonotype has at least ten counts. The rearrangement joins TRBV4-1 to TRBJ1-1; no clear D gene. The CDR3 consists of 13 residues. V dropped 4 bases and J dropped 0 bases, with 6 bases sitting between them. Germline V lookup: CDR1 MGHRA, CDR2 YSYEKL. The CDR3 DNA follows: TGCGCCAGCAGCCCACAGCTGAACACTGAAGCTTTCTTT. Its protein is CASSPQLNTEAFF.

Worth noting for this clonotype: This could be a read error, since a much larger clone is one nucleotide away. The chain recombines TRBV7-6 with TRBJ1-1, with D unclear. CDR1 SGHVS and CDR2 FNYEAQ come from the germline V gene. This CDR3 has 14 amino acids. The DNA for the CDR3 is TGTGCCGGCAGCTTAGGACGAGTCGGCACTGAAGCTTTCTTT. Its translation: CAGSLGRVGTEAFF.

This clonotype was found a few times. For the CDR3, the DNA is TGTGCCAGCAGTTCCGTCTACTACCGGGACGGTGGAACTAACTATGGCTACACCTTC. As protein: CASSSVYYRDGGTNYGYTF. The chain combines TRBV6-2 or TRBV6-3 with TRBJ1-2; the D gene is possibly TRBD1 (5 bases). V was clipped by 4 bases and J by 0 bases, with 24 bases between them. CDR3 length: 19 amino acids. The germline V gene encodes CDR1 MNHEY and CDR2 SVGEGT.

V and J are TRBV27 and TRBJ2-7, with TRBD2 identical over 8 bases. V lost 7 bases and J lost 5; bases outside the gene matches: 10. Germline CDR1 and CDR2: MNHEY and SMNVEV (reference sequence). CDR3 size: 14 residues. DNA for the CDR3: TGTGCCAGCAAGATACTAGCGGAAGTCGACGAGCAGTACTTC. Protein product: CASKILAEVDEQYF.

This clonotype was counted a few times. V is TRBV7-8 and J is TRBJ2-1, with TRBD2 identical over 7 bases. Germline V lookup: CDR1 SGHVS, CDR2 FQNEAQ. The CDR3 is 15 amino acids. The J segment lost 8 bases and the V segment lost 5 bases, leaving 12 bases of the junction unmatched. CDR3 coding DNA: TGTGCCAGCAGCACCCTACCGGGGGGTCAGGATGAGCAGTTCTTC. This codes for CASSTLPGGQDEQFF.

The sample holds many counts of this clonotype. The CDR3 reads CASSLGGTGYNEQFF. The CDR3 nucleotides are TGTGCCAGCAGCTTAGGCGGGACAGGGTACAATGAGCAGTTCTTC. V and J are TRBV7-2 and TRBJ2-1; 9 bases match TRBD1. The CDR3 consists of 15 residues. Trimming removed 1 base from V and 4 bases from J; junction bases left unmatched: 2. Germline CDR1 is SGHTA and CDR2 is FQGNSA.

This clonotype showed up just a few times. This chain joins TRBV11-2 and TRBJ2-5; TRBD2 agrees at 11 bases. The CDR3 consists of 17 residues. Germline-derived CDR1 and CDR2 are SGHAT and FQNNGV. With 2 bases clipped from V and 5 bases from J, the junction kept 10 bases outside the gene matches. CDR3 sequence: CASSLSPGTSGAETQYF. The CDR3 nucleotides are TGTGCCAGCAGCTTAAGCCCTGGGACTAGCGGAGCCGAGACCCAGTACTTC.